This T cell receptor (beta chain) was recovered during a study of T cells in localized non-small cell lung cancer. Germline CDR1 reads SNHLY; CDR2 reads FYNNEI. The CDR3 has 15 amino acids. The germline V and J ends were trimmed by 3 bases and 5 bases, with 14 bases remaining between them. Some clones are missing from TCRdb's copy, which holds only in-frame ones; the method was immunoSEQ multiplex PCR. Of around 29,000 clones in the sample, approximately 90% were seen once. This sequence joins TRBV2 and TRBJ2-1; D is perhaps TRBD2 (5 bases). Source: peripheral blood, taken before any cancer treatment. The sequence was collected from a female donor older than 55 with stage I lung adenocarcinoma. CDR3 sequence: CASSDIAGPHNEQFF. Here the CDR3 DNA reads TGTGCCAGCAGTGATATCGCGGGTCCGCACAATGAGCAGTTCTTC.